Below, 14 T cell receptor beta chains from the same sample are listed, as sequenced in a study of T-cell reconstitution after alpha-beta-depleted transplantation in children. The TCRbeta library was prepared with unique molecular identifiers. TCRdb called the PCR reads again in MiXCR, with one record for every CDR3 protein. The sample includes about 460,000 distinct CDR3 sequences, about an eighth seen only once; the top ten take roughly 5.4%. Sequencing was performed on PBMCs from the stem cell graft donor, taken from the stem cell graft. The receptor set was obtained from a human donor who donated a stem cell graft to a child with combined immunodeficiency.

The CDR3 region has the DNA TGTGCCAGCAGCTTAGATGGTGGGGACGACACTGAAGCTTTCTTT. Translation gives CASSLDGGDDTEAFF. The rearrangement links TRBV11-3 to TRBJ1-1, with a tentative D call TRBD1 (5 bases). Germline loops: CDR1 SGHNT, CDR2 YENEEA. Between the trimmed V and J ends, which lost 0 bases and 3 bases, there was a span of 11 bases. This CDR3 has 15 residues.

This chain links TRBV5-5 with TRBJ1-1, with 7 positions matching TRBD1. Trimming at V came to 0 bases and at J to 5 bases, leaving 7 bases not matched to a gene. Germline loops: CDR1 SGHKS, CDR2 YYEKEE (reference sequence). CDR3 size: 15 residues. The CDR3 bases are TGTGCCAGCAGCTTGGTTAGACAGGGACTAACTGAAGCTTTCTTT. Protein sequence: CASSLVRQGLTEAFF.

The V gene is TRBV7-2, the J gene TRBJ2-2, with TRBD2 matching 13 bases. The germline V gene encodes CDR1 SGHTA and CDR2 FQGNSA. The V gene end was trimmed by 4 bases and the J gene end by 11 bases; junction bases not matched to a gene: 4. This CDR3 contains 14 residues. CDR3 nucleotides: TGTGCCAGCAGCTCCGGACTAGCGGGAGTAGAGCTGTTTTTT. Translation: CASSSGLAGVELFF.

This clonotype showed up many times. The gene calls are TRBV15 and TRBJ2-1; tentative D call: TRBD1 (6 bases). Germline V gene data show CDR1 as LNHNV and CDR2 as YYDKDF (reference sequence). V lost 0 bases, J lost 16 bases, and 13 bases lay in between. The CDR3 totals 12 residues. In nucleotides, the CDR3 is TGTGCCACCAGCAGAGATGGGGGCAGGAGATTCTTC. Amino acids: CATSRDGGRRFF.

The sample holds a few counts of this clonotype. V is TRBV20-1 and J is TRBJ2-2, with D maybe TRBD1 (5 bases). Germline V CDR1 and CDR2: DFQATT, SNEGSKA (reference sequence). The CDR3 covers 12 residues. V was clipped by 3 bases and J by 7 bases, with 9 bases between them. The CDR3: CSASQGSGELFF. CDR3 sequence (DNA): TGCAGTGCTAGCCAGGGAAGCGGGGAGCTGTTTTTT.

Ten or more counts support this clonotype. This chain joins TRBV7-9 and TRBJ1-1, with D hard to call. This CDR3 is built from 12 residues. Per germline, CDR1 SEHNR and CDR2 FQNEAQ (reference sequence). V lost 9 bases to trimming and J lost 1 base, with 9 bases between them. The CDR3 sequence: CASSNRNTEAFF. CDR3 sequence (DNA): TGTGCCAGTTCAAACAGGAACACTGAAGCTTTCTTT.

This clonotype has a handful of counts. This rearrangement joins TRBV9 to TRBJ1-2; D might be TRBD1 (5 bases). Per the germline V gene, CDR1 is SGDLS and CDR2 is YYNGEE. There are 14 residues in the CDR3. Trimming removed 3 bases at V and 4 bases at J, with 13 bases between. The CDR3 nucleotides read TGTGCCAGCAGCGGTGGTGGGGGAGGCTATGGCTACACCTTC. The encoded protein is CASSGGGGGYGYTF.

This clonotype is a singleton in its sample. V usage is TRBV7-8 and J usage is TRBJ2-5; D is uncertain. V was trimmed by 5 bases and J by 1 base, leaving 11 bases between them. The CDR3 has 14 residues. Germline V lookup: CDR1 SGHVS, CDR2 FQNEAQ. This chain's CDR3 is CASSPSPGQETQYF. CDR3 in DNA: TGTGCCAGCAGCCCGTCGCCCGGCCAAGAGACCCAGTACTTC. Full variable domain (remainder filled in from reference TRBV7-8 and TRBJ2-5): GAGVSQSPRYKVAKRGQDVALRCDPISGHVSLFWYQQALGQGPEFLTYFQNEAQLDKSGLPSDRFFAERPEGSVSTLKIQRTQQEDSAVYLCASSPSPGQETQYFGPGTRLLVL.

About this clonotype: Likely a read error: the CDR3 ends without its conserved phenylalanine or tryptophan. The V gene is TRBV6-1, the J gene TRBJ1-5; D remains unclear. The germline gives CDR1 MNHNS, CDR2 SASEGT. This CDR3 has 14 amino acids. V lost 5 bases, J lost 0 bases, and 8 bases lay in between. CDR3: CASSLKGSNQPQHS. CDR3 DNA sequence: TGTGCCAGCAGTCTCAAGGGTAGCAATCAGCCCCAGCATTCT.

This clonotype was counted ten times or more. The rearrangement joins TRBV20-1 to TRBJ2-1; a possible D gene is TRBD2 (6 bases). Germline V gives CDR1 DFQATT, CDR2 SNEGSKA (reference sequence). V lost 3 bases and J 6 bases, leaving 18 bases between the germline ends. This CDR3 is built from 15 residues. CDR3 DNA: TGCAGTGCTAGTGGTACGGGGACTCTTCTCAATGAGCAGTTCTTC. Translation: CSASGTGTLLNEQFF.

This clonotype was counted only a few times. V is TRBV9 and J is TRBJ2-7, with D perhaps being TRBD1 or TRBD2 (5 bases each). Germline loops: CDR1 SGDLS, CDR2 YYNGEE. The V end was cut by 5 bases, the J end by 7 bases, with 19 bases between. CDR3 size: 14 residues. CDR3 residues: CASSGGGGHKEQYF. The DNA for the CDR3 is TGTGCCAGCAGTGGCGGTGGGGGTCATAAGGAGCAGTACTTC.

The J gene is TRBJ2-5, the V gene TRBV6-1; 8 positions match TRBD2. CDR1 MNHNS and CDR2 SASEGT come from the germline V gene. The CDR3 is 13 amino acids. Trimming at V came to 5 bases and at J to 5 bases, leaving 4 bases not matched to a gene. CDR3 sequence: CASSPSGSETQYF. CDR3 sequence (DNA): TGTGCCAGCAGTCCGAGCGGGAGCGAGACCCAGTACTTC.

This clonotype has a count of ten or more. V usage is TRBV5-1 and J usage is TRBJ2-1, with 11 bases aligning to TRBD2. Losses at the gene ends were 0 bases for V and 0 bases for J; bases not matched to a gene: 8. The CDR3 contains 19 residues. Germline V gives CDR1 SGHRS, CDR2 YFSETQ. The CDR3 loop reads CASSLDPGTSGSSYNEQFF. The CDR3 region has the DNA TGCGCCAGCAGCTTGGACCCAGGTACTAGCGGGAGCTCCTACAATGAGCAGTTCTTC. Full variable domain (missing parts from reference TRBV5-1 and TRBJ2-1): KAGVTQTPRYLIKTRGQQVTLSCSPISGHRSVSWYQQTPGQGLQFLFEYFSETQRNKGNFPGRFSGRQFSNSRSEMNVSTLELGDSALYLCASSLDPGTSGSSYNEQFFGPGTRLTVL.

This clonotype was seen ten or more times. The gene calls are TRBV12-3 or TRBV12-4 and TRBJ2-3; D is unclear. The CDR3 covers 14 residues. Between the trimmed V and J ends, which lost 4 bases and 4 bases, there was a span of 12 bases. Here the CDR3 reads CASSYTASSDTQYF. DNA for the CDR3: TGTGCCAGCAGTTATACGGCGAGCTCAGATACGCAGTATTTT.